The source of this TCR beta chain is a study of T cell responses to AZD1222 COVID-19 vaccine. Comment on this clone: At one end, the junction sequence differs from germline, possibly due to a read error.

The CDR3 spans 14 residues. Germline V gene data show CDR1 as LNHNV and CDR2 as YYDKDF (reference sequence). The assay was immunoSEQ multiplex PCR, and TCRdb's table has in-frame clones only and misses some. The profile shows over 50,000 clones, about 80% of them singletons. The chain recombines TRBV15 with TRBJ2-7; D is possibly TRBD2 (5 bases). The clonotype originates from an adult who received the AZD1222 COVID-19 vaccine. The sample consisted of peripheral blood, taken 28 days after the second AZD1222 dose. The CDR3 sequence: CATGRDEEVGEQYF. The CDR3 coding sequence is TGTGCCACCGGCAGAGATGAGGAGGTTGGCGAGCAGTACTTC.